These T cell receptor beta chains were read from a single sample in a study of cytomegalovirus exposure and HLA in healthy donors. The repertoire was sequenced with immunoSEQ multiplex PCR; TCRdb's copy has only in-frame clones and lacks some. The data hold under 250,000 clones, with around 77% observed a single time. Sample: PBMCs. Receptors originate from a woman in her twenties or thirties in good health and CMV-seronegative. CDR3s leave out the opening cysteine and the closing phenylalanine or tryptophan.

J	V	CDR3
TRBJ2-5	TRBV10-3	AISPAGRGGETQY
TRBJ1-2	TRBV10-2	ASSEGSNYGYT
TRBJ1-2	TRBV29-1	SVGFSYGYT
TRBJ2-3	TRBV9	ASSAQLAGGYITDTQY
TRBJ1-4	TRBV5-6	ASRLGTGVNEKLF
TRBJ2-7	TRBV7-2	ASSLMRWEQY
TRBJ2-1	TRBV27	ASGDRRTSGPYNEQF
TRBJ2-3	TRBV7-9	ASSFTYLAGADTQY
TRBJ2-3	TRBV28	ASTRGSSSTDTQY
TRBJ1-5	TRBV19	ASRRQGDSNQPQH
TRBJ2-7	TRBV19	ASSIGGPQVREQY
TRBJ2-5	TRBV28	ASSPGQELETQY
TRBJ2-1	TRBV7-9	ASSPSRGTNRGYNEQF
TRBJ2-7	TRBV6-1	ASSDLRESYEQY
TRBJ2-3	TRBV5-1	ASSPVSTDTQY
TRBJ2-1	TRBV29-1	SVDREQF
TRBJ2-5	TRBV5-1	ASSWQGQGGETQY
TRBJ1-4	TRBV27	ASSLTGDEKLF
TRBJ1-4	TRBV2	ASSYNEKLF
TRBJ1-1	TRBV6-5	ASTRWGGMVTEAF
TRBJ2-1	TRBV6-1	ASSTGGNEQF
TRBJ2-3	TRBV10-3	AIRTTEQVGPSTDTQY
TRBJ1-6	TRBV30	AWRATDTRYNSPLH
TRBJ2-7	TRBV5-1	ASSWGTGENYEQY
TRBJ2-7	TRBV4-1	ASSSFPGTGRYEQY
TRBJ2-3	TRBV5-4	ASSLQGWSDTQY
TRBJ1-1	TRBV10-3	AISEWTGAL
TRBJ2-3	TRBV7-3	ASSPSGGAEWADTQY
TRBJ2-3	TRBV13	ASSLVLQTVADTQY
TRBJ2-7	TRBV19	ASSLRWTGSYEQY
TRBJ1-2	TRBV4-1	ASSQGGQEANYGYT
TRBJ1-5	TRBV19	ASSMQGQLSNQPQH
TRBJ1-3	TRBV6-6	ASSYSSGGRGHTIY
TRBJ1-1	TRBV7-2	ASSPTVEAF
TRBJ2-1	TRBV9	ASSLTSGGAVGDEQF
TRBJ1-1	TRBV28	ASSSQGAAQTEAF
TRBJ2-7	TRBV2	ASLRTSGSYEQY
TRBJ2-1	TRBV4-1	ASSLLGDNEQF
TRBJ1-3	TRBV28	ASSFGSGNTIY
TRBJ2-1	TRBV5-1	ASSLVDSNEQF
TRBJ2-3	TRBV13	ASSSVAGEGHSRNTDTQY
TRBJ1-2	TRBV27	ASSPGQGRDGYT
TRBJ2-3	TRBV18	ASSPQGATDTQY
NA	TRBV25-1	ASRTDRASSYEQY
TRBJ1-2	TRBV2	ASSARTGDN
TRBJ2-1	TRBV7-6	ASSRFDGTGSYNEQF
TRBJ1-2	TRBV5-1	ASSLAQDSYGYT
TRBJ2-2	TRBV11-3	ASSAQGQHTGELF
TRBJ2-3	TRBV4-2	ASSHTSGGTDTQY
TRBJ2-1	TRBV6-5	ASNTGGGRQF
TRBJ2-2	TRBV5-4	ASSLPAGGGTGELF
TRBJ1-6	TRBV4-1	ASSQEPGHYNSPLH
TRBJ1-1	TRBV6-5	ASRPGQGRNTEAF
TRBJ1-2	TRBV6-5	ASRTTGWGGYT
TRBJ1-6	TRBV30	AWSRGSSYNSPLH
TRBJ2-1	TRBV18	ASSPSGIRRNEQF
TRBJ1-3	TRBV5-6	ASSSGTVGNTIY